This T cell receptor (beta chain) was identified during a study of OX40 agonist ivuxolimab in advanced cancers. The study's findings and limits: The study did not work out the antigen specificity of the expanded peripheral T cells. In general, CD8+ T cells held more expanded clones than CD4+ did, on average.

This clone was seen once. Antigen specificity is unknown. The repertoire was sequenced with immunoSEQ multiplex PCR; TCRdb's copy has only in-frame clones and lacks some. Seen here are tens of thousands of clones, approximately 83% observed once, and the top ten hold 23%. The CDR3 has 16 residues. V was cut by 3 bases and J by 4 bases, with 17 bases left in between. CDR1 is SGHAT and CDR2 is FQNNGV in the germline V gene. The sample consisted of CD4+ or CD8+ T cells sorted from blood, taken in a trial of the OX40 agonist ivuxolimab. The V gene is TRBV11-2, the J gene TRBJ2-3; tentative D call: TRBD2 (5 bases). The receptor was isolated from an adult with an advanced solid tumor such as melanoma, head and neck, liver or kidney cancer. As DNA, the CDR3 is TGTGCCAGCAGCTTCCTAGGATCGATCGGGGCAGATACGCAGTATTTT. It translates to CASSFLGSIGADTQYF.